The 28 T cell receptor beta chains presented below share a single source sample, sequenced in a study of OX40 agonist ivuxolimab in advanced cancers. Assay used: immunoSEQ multiplex PCR; TCRdb lists only in-frame clones, some missing. The sample carries about 71,000 clones, approximately 94% recorded once. Source: CD4+ or CD8+ T cells sorted from blood, taken in a trial of the OX40 agonist ivuxolimab. The receptors were gathered from an adult with an advanced solid tumor such as melanoma, head and neck, liver or kidney cancer.

J is TRBJ2-3 and V is TRBV27, with TRBD2 matching over 7 bases. CDR1 is MNHEY, CDR2 SMNVEV, per germline (reference sequence). The CDR3 length is 16 residues. V was clipped by 2 bases and J by 0 bases; unmatched bases: 5. As DNA, the CDR3 is TGTGCCAGCAGTTTAGGGGAGGGGCTGAGCACAGATACGCAGTATTTT. Its translation: CASSLGEGLSTDTQYF.

This CDR3 reads CASSLPGTSASGANVLTF. The CDR3 DNA reads as TGTGCCAGCAGCTTACCCGGGACGTCAGCCTCTGGGGCCAACGTCCTGACTTTC. The chain is built from TRBV7-6 and TRBJ2-6, with D possibly called TRBD1 or TRBD2 (5 bases each). The germline V gene has CDR1 SGHVS and CDR2 FNYEAQ. The CDR3 consists of 18 residues. V gave up 2 bases and J gave up 0 bases, with 14 bases separating them.

This clone came up a few times. The chain recombines TRBV27 with TRBJ2-5; TRBD1 aligns across 8 bases. V lost 4 bases, J lost 3 bases, and 4 bases stayed unmatched. The CDR3 runs to 14 residues. In germline, CDR1 is MNHEY, CDR2 SMNVEV (reference sequence). This CDR3 is CASSSGQAKETQYF. DNA for the CDR3: TGTGCCAGCAGTTCGGGACAGGCGAAAGAGACCCAGTACTTC.

This rearrangement joins TRBV19 to TRBJ1-3; D not resolved. The ends were cut back, 5 bases at V and 8 bases at J, with 13 bases in the middle. The CDR3 loop spans 13 amino acids. In germline, CDR1 is LNHDA, CDR2 SQIVND (reference sequence). The CDR3 loop is CASSEGPSDTIYF. The CDR3 DNA is TGTGCCAGTAGTGAAGGGCCATCGGACACCATATATTTT.

The gene calls are TRBV29-1 and TRBJ1-1; no firm D call. This CDR3 spans 14 amino acids. V gave up 4 bases and J gave up 0 bases, with 12 bases separating them. The V gene's germline CDR1 is SQVTM and CDR2 ANQGSEA. This CDR3 reads CSVVPTRMNTEAFF. CDR3 coding DNA: TGCAGCGTTGTGCCTACCCGAATGAACACTGAAGCTTTCTTT.

This clone has a single count. The V and J genes are TRBV19 and TRBJ1-2; 9 positions match TRBD1. This CDR3 region has 18 residues. Germline CDR1 reads LNHDA; CDR2 reads SQIVND (reference sequence). V shed 7 bases, J shed 2 bases, and the junction held 17 bases outside the gene matches. CDR3 sequence reads: CASIRETGGDYPNYGYTF. As DNA, the CDR3 is TGTGCCAGTATTCGAGAAACAGGGGGCGATTACCCCAACTATGGCTACACCTTC.

The rearrangement uses TRBV15 and TRBJ2-7; weak D call: TRBD1 (5 bases). The CDR3 totals 12 residues. Trimming removed 4 bases at V and 7 bases at J, with 11 bases between. In germline, CDR1 is LNHNV, CDR2 YYDKDF (reference sequence). The CDR3: CATSIEGVEQYF. CDR3 bases: TGTGCCACCAGCATAGAAGGGGTTGAGCAGTACTTC.

The chain links TRBV11-2 to TRBJ2-7; a possible D gene is TRBD2 (5 bases). The CDR3 spans 13 residues. Trimming pared 5 bases from V and 2 bases from J, leaving 10 bases between. From germline, CDR1 is SGHAT and CDR2 FQNNGV. This CDR3 reads CASSPRGTYEQYF. In DNA form, the CDR3 reads TGTGCCAGCAGCCCCCGGGGTACCTACGAGCAGTACTTC.

The chain is built from TRBV4-3 and TRBJ2-1; 12 nucleotides agree with TRBD2. Unmatched junction bases numbered 11, after V lost 0 bases and J lost 8 bases. Germline values: CDR1 LGHNA, CDR2 YSLEER. The CDR3 sequence is 18 residues long. The CDR3 nucleotides read TGCGCCAGCAGCCAAGATCCCCCGACTAGCGGGAGAGGCGATGAGCAGTTCTTC. It specifies CASSQDPPTSGRGDEQFF.

CDR3 coding DNA: TGTGCCAGCAGCGCTAACCGGGACAAGATCACAGATACGCAGTATTTT. The encoded protein is CASSANRDKITDTQYF. The chain has TRBV9 and TRBJ2-3; TRBD1 might be the D (6 bases). Germline V gene lookup returns CDR1 SGDLS and CDR2 YYNGEE. Trimming removed 3 bases from V and 2 bases from J, with 16 bases in between. The CDR3 sequence is 16 residues long.

Here the CDR3 reads CASSPGPGQTYEQYF. The CDR3 region has the DNA TGTGCCAGCAGCCCAGGACCGGGACAGACCTACGAGCAGTACTTC. This chain uses TRBV9 with TRBJ2-7; TRBD1 agrees at 7 bases. The CDR3 has 15 amino acids. Germline CDR1 SGDLS, CDR2 YYNGEE. V gave up 4 bases and J gave up 2 bases; unmatched junction bases: 9.

This chain connects TRBV4-3 to TRBJ2-4; no firm D call. This CDR3 is 16 amino acids long. V lost 4 bases to trimming and J lost 1 base, with 14 bases between them. Germline CDR1 is LGHNA and CDR2 is YSLEER. The CDR3 DNA reads as TGCGCCAGCAGCCCCGAAGGGTACTCCGCCAAAAACATTCAGTACTTC. This sequence encodes CASSPEGYSAKNIQYF.

J is TRBJ2-1 and V is TRBV29-1, with D perhaps matching TRBD2 (5 bases). Germline CDR1 reads SQVTM; CDR2 reads ANQGSEA. V lost 5 bases, J lost 7 bases, and 12 bases lay in between. The CDR3 has 12 residues. The CDR3: CSVLEGMNEQFF. CDR3 nucleotides: TGCAGCGTTTTAGAGGGAATGAATGAGCAGTTCTTC.

This chain links TRBV9 with TRBJ2-5; D unresolved. The J call may be wrong; the DNA end is better matched by TRBJ2-7. Germline CDR1 SGDLS, CDR2 YYNGEE. The CDR3 covers 11 residues. CDR3 protein: CASSVGYEQYF. The CDR3 DNA reads TGTGCCAGCAGCGTGGGCTACGAGCAGTACTTC.

This rearrangement joins TRBV6-4 to TRBJ2-3; unclear D gene. V dropped 0 bases and J dropped 3 bases, with 4 bases sitting between them. Germline V lookup: CDR1 MRHNA, CDR2 SNTAGT. This CDR3 contains 13 residues. In DNA form, the CDR3 reads TGTGCCAGCAGTGACTCGACTACAGATACGCAGTATTTT. It translates to CASSDSTTDTQYF.

The chain has TRBV6-5 and TRBJ2-3; 8 bases match TRBD2. Germline CDR1 and CDR2: MNHEY and SVGAGI. After removal of 8 bases from V and 4 bases from J, the junction contained 8 bases not matched to a gene. CDR3 length: 14 residues. For the CDR3, the DNA is TGTGCCAGCCAAAGCGGGAGTTGGGCAGATACGCAGTATTTT. This codes for CASQSGSWADTQYF.

The chain is built from TRBV5-6 and TRBJ2-5, with 10 bases that match TRBD2. V shed 0 bases and J 1 base; nucleotides not matched to a gene: 0. The length of the CDR3 is 15 residues. From germline, CDR1 is SGHDT and CDR2 YYEEEE. The CDR3 coding sequence is TGTGCCAGCAGCTTGGCTAGCGGGAGCCAAGAGACCCAGTACTTC. Translated, it gives CASSLASGSQETQYF.

The V gene is TRBV9, the J gene TRBJ2-1; TRBD2 agrees at 14 bases. CDR3 size: 16 residues. Trimming cost V 1 base and J 8 bases; bases outside gene matches: 5. From germline, CDR1 is SGDLS and CDR2 YYNGEE. This chain's CDR3 is CASSVLGTSGSDEQFF. The DNA of the CDR3 is TGTGCCAGCAGCGTATTGGGGACTAGCGGGAGTGATGAGCAGTTCTTC. The whole variable domain, remainder taken from reference TRBV9 and TRBJ2-1, is DSGVTQTPKHLITATGQRVTLRCSPRSGDLSVYWYQQSLDQGLQFLIQYYNGEERAKGNILERFSAQQFPDLHSELNLSSLELGDSALYFCASSVLGTSGSDEQFFGPGTRLTVL.

The V gene is TRBV4-3, the J gene TRBJ2-7, with 7 bases fitting TRBD2. Germline V gives CDR1 LGHNA, CDR2 YSLEER. Trimming cost V 6 bases and J 2 bases; bases outside gene matches: 10. CDR3 size: 15 residues. In DNA form, the CDR3 reads TGCGCCAGCAGTCCCGTAGCTAGCGGAGCCTACGAGCAGTACTTC. Amino acids: CASSPVASGAYEQYF.

The chain links TRBV9 to TRBJ2-3; TRBD2 matches at 9 bases. V gave up 4 bases and J gave up 1 base; unmatched junction bases: 16. The CDR3 runs 19 residues. Germline V lookup: CDR1 SGDLS, CDR2 YYNGEE. The CDR3 sequence is CASSLPSSGDITGTDTQYF. CDR3 DNA: TGTGCCAGCAGCCTCCCATCTAGCGGGGATATAACGGGCACAGATACGCAGTATTTT.

J is TRBJ2-1 and V is TRBV5-1, with 15 bases matching TRBD2. CDR3 length: 17 amino acids. V shed 4 bases, J shed 4 bases, and the junction held 6 bases outside the gene matches. Looked up from germline, CDR1 is SGHRS and CDR2 is YFSETQ. The CDR3 DNA reads TGCGCCAGCAGCCCAGGACTAGCGGGAGGGGATTACAATGAGCAGTTCTTC. This sequence encodes CASSPGLAGGDYNEQFF.

The chain links TRBV5-1 to TRBJ2-2, with D perhaps assigned TRBD1 or TRBD2 (6 bases each). The V end lost 3 bases, the J end lost 6 bases, and 9 bases lay between the germline ends. The germline gives CDR1 SGHRS, CDR2 YFSETQ. The CDR3 sequence is 13 residues long. CDR3 nucleotides: TGCGCCAGCAGCTCTAGGGGGGCCGGGGAGCTGTTTTTT. Its translation: CASSSRGAGELFF.

This clone has more than one count but fewer than ten. The chain combines TRBV10-2 with TRBJ1-1; no clear D. V was shortened by 8 bases and J by 0 bases, with 10 bases between the two germline ends. Looked up from germline, CDR1 is WSHSY and CDR2 is SAAADI. The CDR3 loop spans 13 amino acids. The CDR3 sequence: CASLLGLNTEAFF. CDR3 DNA: TGCGCCAGCCTTTTGGGCTTGAACACTGAAGCTTTCTTT.

The chain couples TRBV6-1 to TRBJ2-2, with TRBD2 as a possible D gene (6 bases). The CDR3 has 16 residues. Germline values: CDR1 MNHNS, CDR2 SASEGT. V lost 4 bases and J lost 1, with 13 bases in between. The CDR3 DNA is TGTGCCAGCAGTGTCCAACGGGGGAGGAACACCGGGGAGCTGTTTTTT. Its translation: CASSVQRGRNTGELFF.

This clone is judged medium-sized. The chain joins TRBV25-1 to TRBJ2-1; TRBD1 is a possible D gene (6 bases). The germline V and J ends were trimmed by 0 bases and 4 bases, with 16 bases remaining between them. The germline V gene encodes CDR1 MGHDK and CDR2 SYGVNS. The CDR3 consists of 17 residues. The CDR3 DNA sequence: TGTGCCAGCAGTGAATATAGGTCAGGGGACCAATACAATGAGCAGTTCTTC. Translated: CASSEYRSGDQYNEQFF. Supplemented by reference TRBV25-1 and TRBJ2-1, the full variable domain reads EADIYQTPRYLVIGTGKKITLECSQTMGHDKMYWYQQDPGMELHLIHYSYGVNSTEKGDLSSESTVSRIRTEHFPLTLESARPSHTSQYLCASSEYRSGDQYNEQFFGPGTRLTVL.

This chain uses TRBV5-6 with TRBJ1-2; no reliable D call. Trimming shortened V by 5 bases and J by 0 bases, and 17 bases separated the two germline ends. Germline CDR1 and CDR2: SGHDT and YYEEEE. This CDR3 is 16 amino acids long. The CDR3 here is CASSPPNVVTNYGYTF. CDR3 bases: TGTGCCAGCAGTCCCCCCAATGTAGTCACTAACTATGGCTACACCTTC.

V is TRBV7-6 and J is TRBJ1-2; 7 nucleotides agree with TRBD1. CDR1 SGHVS and CDR2 FNYEAQ come from the germline V gene. V gave up 0 bases and J gave up 6 bases; unmatched junction bases: 7. This CDR3 is built from 15 residues. The CDR3 nucleotides read TGTGCCAGCAGCTTAGCAGGGGGCCCCAAGGATGGCTACACCTTC. Translation: CASSLAGGPKDGYTF.

The sample holds a few counts of this clone. This rearrangement joins TRBV30 to TRBJ1-1; 8 bases are shared with TRBD1. Germline CDR1 GTSNPN, CDR2 SVGIG (reference sequence). V lost 5 bases to trimming and J lost 5 bases; unmatched junction nucleotides: 10. This CDR3 spans 14 amino acids. The CDR3 DNA is TGTGCCTGGGACTACGATACAGGGGGGACTGAAGCTTTCTTT. The encoded protein is CAWDYDTGGTEAFF. The full variable domain, in which reference TRBV30 and TRBJ1-1 provide the parts outside the CDR3, is SQTIHQWPATLVQPVGSPLSLECTVEGTSNPNLYWYRQAAGRGLQLLFYSVGIGQISSEVPQNLSASRPQDRQFILSSKKLLLSDSGFYLCAWDYDTGGTEAFFGQGTRLTVV.